The T cell receptor beta chain under discussion was sequenced for a study of Ad26.COV2.S vaccination and SARS-CoV-2 variants (dated by TCRdb to the early 2020s). As for the study more broadly: Vaccine-arm donors were drawn from COV1001, a multicentre, randomized, double-blind, placebo-controlled phase I-IIa trial of Ad26.COV2.S in healthy adults. The TCR-sequenced set comprised around 30 samples: approximately 19 Ad26.COV2.S vaccine recipients, 5 placebo recipients and 8 SARS-CoV-2 convalescent individuals. The specificity and breadth of SARS-CoV-2-reactive T cell receptors after Ad26.COV2.S vaccination were assessed by TCRbeta repertoire sequencing. Ad26.COV2.S was administered intramuscularly at a dose of 5x10^10 or 1x10^11 viral particles, either as one shot or as two shots given 56 days apart. Investigators remained blinded to trial group allocation during experiments and outcome assessment. Trial participants were randomized into five groups of five: low-dose or high-dose Ad26.COV2.S given once or twice, or placebo on both occasions.

A few counts support this clone. Its antigen remains unidentified. Base qualities were left out, and no much larger clone turns up one base away. TCRbeta CDR3 regions were sequenced with the immunoSEQ Assay. After extraction, genomic DNA underwent amplification by bias-controlled multiplex PCR, followed by high-throughput sequencing. Under the source paper's analysis protocol: To quantify the absolute abundance of every unique TCRbeta CDR3 region, sequences were collapsed and filtered. T cell fraction was estimated by normalizing TCRbeta template counts to usable DNA, with usable DNA measured through amplification of reference genes found in all nucleated cells. Repertoire TCRs were annotated as SARS-CoV-2-specific when V gene, CDR3 amino acid sequence and J gene were exactly matched to a known reactive TCR set. MIRA supplied the reference SARS-CoV-2 TCR set, which was filtered for enrichment in COVID-19-positive ImmuneCODE repertoires so that public or cross-reactive TCRs were removed. Using the MIRA antigens, annotated TCRs were further analysed by specific ORF or by position within an ORF. Depth was the summed frequency of annotated unique rearrangements, while breadth was defined as annotated unique rearrangements over total unique productive rearrangements. Two-sided Wilcoxon rank-sum tests were used to compare TCR breadth between groups. TCRdb's version of the immuneACCESS table is confined to in-frame rearrangements and falls short of the full clone set. An unresolved V gene accounts for under half of the shortfall where checked; the remainder is of unknown origin. V and J calls and clone size are given by that table; D and trimming were obtained from the DNA. The sample table records around 350,000 clones; approximately 85% of these occur just once. The ten top clones hold less than 4% of the sample.

Taken with the paper, the label for treatment or condition translates to: around 19 received Ad26.COV2.S at low or high dose, single or two shots; 5 received placebo; per-sample allocation not given. Repertoires of vaccine and placebo recipients were sequenced from samples collected on day 63 after the first injection. Between 29 July and 7 August 2020, Cohort 1b enrolled some 25 adults aged 18-55 years at one site in Boston, USA. Ad26.COV2.S was a replication-incompetent adenovirus type 26 vector expressing a prefusion-stabilized SARS-CoV-2 spike protein from the original Wuhan strain. Results and caveats for the whole study, not just this receptor: Substantial breadth of spike-specific CD8+ and CD4+ T cell responses was reported after vaccination. Vaccine and placebo recipients had comparable non-spike TCR breadth, which fits with the vaccine containing only spike. The authors noted that total T cell responses may have been underestimated by the TCR breadth and depth analyses. The study lacked the statistical power to compare responses across vaccine doses or regimens. Higher spike-specific TCR breadth was observed in Ad26.COV2.S recipients than in placebo recipients (P = 0.0014).

The germline V gene (reference sequence) provides CDR1 SGHKS and CDR2 YYEKEE. The CDR3 has 15 amino acids, counting the end cysteine and phenylalanine. The entry retains the CDR3 DNA only, 45 bases that are in frame from base 1. V gives up 0 bases and J gives up 5 bases, and the segment between their germline ends measures 14 bases. The sequences come from peripheral blood, collected in a trial of Ad26.COV2.S vaccine versus placebo. The chain was built from TRBV5-5 and TRBJ2-5; the D segment cannot be called with confidence. The sequence was collected from a person aged 18-65 years who received the Ad26.COV2.S COVID-19 vaccine or a placebo. The CDR3 protein: CASSLGGISHETQYF. The nucleotide sequence is TGTGCCAGCAGCTTGGGGGGTATCAGCCATGAGACCCAGTACTTC.